This T cell receptor beta chain stems from a study of CD8 T cells in ankylosing spondylitis. Study findings and constraints: In ankylosing spondylitis blood, a motif of fewer than 10 highly homologous TCR beta variants appeared characteristic. The authors reported significant enrichment of disease-linked clones in matched ankylosing spondylitis synovial fluid.

TCRdb used MiXCR to reprocess the 5' RACE reads, holding one entry per CDR3 protein. The profile shows more than 650,000 distinct CDR3 sequences, 12% of them singletons. As regards this clonotype: The target antigen is unknown.

Germline V CDR1 and CDR2: ENHRY, SYGVKD. This CDR3 region has 14 residues. V was shortened by 7 bases and J by 0 bases, with 12 bases between the two germline ends. This clonotype was obtained from a male donor with ankylosing spondylitis. The chain employs TRBV10-3 and TRBJ1-2, with D possibly TRBD1 on 6 matching bases. The sequencing sample was made of blood, either unsorted or a sorted T cell fraction (not recorded which). The CDR3 DNA reads TGTGCCATCAACCCTCAGGGGTCTAACTATGGCTACACCTTC. Translating gives CAINPQGSNYGYTF.